Sequencing of this T cell receptor (beta chain) was carried out in a study of early T cells in non-severe SARS-CoV-2 infection. Study at large: Sequencing input comprised bulk RNA from unsorted whole blood; chain pairing was not available. Study-wide results and caveats: VDJdb-based annotation leaned toward anti-spike CD8 responses and missed private and CD4 specificities.

Unique molecular identifiers tagged individual cDNA molecules. TCRdb analysed the 5' RACE reads with MiXCR anew, one entry per CDR3 protein. The sample comprises around 61,000 distinct CDR3 sequences, approximately 15% of which are singletons, and 4.1% rests with the top ten. This clonotype has only one observation. Its antigen remains unidentified. The source is an adult who was a healthcare worker with PCR-confirmed SARS-CoV-2 infection or an uninfected control (not recorded which). The sequences come from whole blood, collected at baseline.

The CDR3 DNA follows: TGTGCCAGTCAGGGGCTAGCGGGGGCTATGGGGGATACGCAGTATTTT. Amino acids: CASQGLAGAMGDTQYF. The chain links TRBV7-6 to TRBJ2-3; 10 bases are a match to TRBD2. The CDR3 contains 16 residues. Losses at the gene ends were 9 bases for V and 6 bases for J; bases not matched to a gene: 15. CDR1 and CDR2 (germline): SGHVS, FNYEAQ. Looking up the rest from reference TRBV7-6 and TRBJ2-3 gives the full variable domain: GAGVSQSPRYKVTKRGQDVALRCDPISGHVSLYWYRQALGQGPEFLTYFNYEAQQDKSGLPNDRFSAERPEGSISTLTIQRTEQRDSAMYRCASQGLAGAMGDTQYFGPGTRLTVL.